This TCR beta chain was recorded in a study of blood T cell repertoires in COVID-19. About the study: From the United States, Italy and Spain came samples of acute and convalescent COVID-19. Sample material is recorded as cDNA or gDNA derived from T cells, B-cell-depleted T cells, or PBMCs.

In the authors' workflow: For nucleated cells, counts were estimated from reference gene primer amplification. Measured with immunoSEQ multiplex PCR; TCRdb has only the in-frame clones, and not every one. The V and J calls and the clone size are those of that table, but D and trimming were determined from the DNA. The sample lists over 85,000 clones; 80% to 90% were seen once. The CDR3 runs 16 residues. Trimming stripped 2 bases from V and 3 bases from J, with 16 bases between. Germline CDR1 reads MDHEN; CDR2 reads SYDVKM. This sequence originates from a woman aged 60-75 years with acute or convalescent COVID-19. The rearrangement joins TRBV28 to TRBJ1-1; maybe TRBD1 (5 bases). The sequencing sample was made of peripheral blood. CDR3 residues: CASSLEMGGMYTEAFF. The CDR3 nucleotides read TGTGCCAGCAGTTTAGAGATGGGGGGGATGTACACTGAAGCTTTCTTT.